This is a list of T cell receptor beta chains from one sample in a study of T cell changes during pregnancy in multiple sclerosis. Assay: immunoSEQ multiplex PCR; the TCRdb copy retains only in-frame clones and omits some. This table holds some 37,000 clones, about 90% found once. Sequenced here: CD4+ T cells from peripheral blood mononuclear cells, sampled before pregnancy. The receptors shown here come from a female donor with multiple sclerosis, enrolled in a pregnancy study. The CDR3 runs from the conserved cysteine through the conserved F or W. A D gene is named only where the DNA matches it firmly. Part of the rows lack a size; the others show once, few, many or a class for expanded clones.

clone_size	v_call	d_call	j_call	cdr3_aa	cdr3_nt
once	TRBV5-4	.	TRBJ2-5	CASSAYRGGRDQETQYF	TGTGCCAGCAGCGCTTACAGGGGGGGGAGGGACCAAGAGACCCAGTACTTC
.	TRBV4-1	TRBD2	TRBJ2-3	CASSQAGLAVDTQYF	TGCGCCAGCAGCCAAGCGGGACTAGCGGTAGATACGCAGTATTTT
.	TRBV4-3	TRBD1	TRBJ1-4	CASSQGGDRGVKLFF	TGCGCCAGCAGCCAAGGTGGGGACAGGGGGGTGAAACTGTTTTTT
.	TRBV10-3	TRBD2	TRBJ2-3	CAISGQVGAGLLDTQYF	TGTGCCATCAGTGGACAAGTAGGAGCGGGACTCCTGGATACGCAGTATTTT
.	TRBV5-4	TRBD1	TRBJ1-2	CASSLGTGQIYGYTF	TGTGCCAGCAGCTTGGGGACAGGGCAAATCTATGGCTACACCTTC
.	TRBV27	.	TRBJ1-6	CASSLSGTGAGVISPLHF	TGTGCCAGCAGTTTATCCGGGACTGGCGCAGGAGTAATATCACCCCTCCACTTT
.	TRBV19	TRBD2	TRBJ2-3	CASSPRLAGGVTDTQYF	TGTGCCAGTAGTCCCCGACTAGCGGGAGGAGTAACAGATACGCAGTATTTT
.	TRBV27	.	TRBJ1-5	CASSPRFTYQPQHF	TGTGCCAGCAGCCCGCGATTCACCTATCAGCCCCAGCATTTT
.	TRBV5-6	.	TRBJ2-7	CASSGGPNEQYF	TGTGCCAGCAGCGGGGGCCCCAACGAGCAGTACTTC
few	TRBV15	.	TRBJ2-5	CATSRDPGETQYF	TGTGCCACCAGCAGAGATCCGGGAGAGACCCAGTACTTC
.	TRBV4-1	.	TRBJ2-7	CASSHAVKPTSSYEQYF	TGCGCCAGCAGCCACGCCGTGAAGCCGACAAGCTCCTACGAGCAGTACTTC
.	TRBV5-1	TRBD1	TRBJ2-7	CASSLVGGSDKQYF	TGCGCCAGCAGCTTGGTAGGGGGCAGCGACAAGCAGTACTTC
.	TRBV28	.	TRBJ1-1	CASSRGSLNTEAFF	TGTGCCAGCAGCCGAGGGAGCTTGAACACTGAAGCTTTCTTT
once	TRBV4-1	.	TRBJ2-2	CASSPGELVGELFF	TGCGCCAGCAGCCCCGGGGAGTTGGTGGGGGAGCTGTTTTTT